This T cell receptor beta chain emerged from a study of CD4 and CD8 cells across lung adenocarcinoma regions. Germline values: CDR1 MNHNS, CDR2 SASEGT. Trimming stripped 6 bases from V and 5 bases from J, with 22 bases between. The CDR3 is made up of 16 amino acids. TCRdb redid the calling of the PCR reads with MiXCR, one entry per CDR3 protein. The sample carries about 11,000 distinct CDR3 sequences, 50% to 60% recorded once. Localized lung adenocarcinoma, a non-small cell lung cancer, affected the donors. The J gene is TRBJ2-5, the V gene TRBV6-1, with a weak D call TRBD2 (6 bases). This receptor was identified in a male donor with lung adenocarcinoma. The CD4 and CD8 labels of this study may be unreliable. Input material: CD8+ T cells from the margin of a lung tumor. CDR3 DNA: TGTGCCAGCAGGGGAGCCGGGAGAGGGGTCCGGGAGACCCAGTACTTC. It is translated as CASRGAGRGVRETQYF.